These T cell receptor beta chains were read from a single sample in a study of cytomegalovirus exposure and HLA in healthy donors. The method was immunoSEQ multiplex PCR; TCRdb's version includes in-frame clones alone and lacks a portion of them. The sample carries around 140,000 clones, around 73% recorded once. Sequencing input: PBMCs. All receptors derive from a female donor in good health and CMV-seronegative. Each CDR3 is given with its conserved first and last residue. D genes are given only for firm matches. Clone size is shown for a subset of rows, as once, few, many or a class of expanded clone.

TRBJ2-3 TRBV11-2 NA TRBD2 CASSSRTSENTDTQYF TGTGCCAGCAGCTCCCGGACTAGCGAAAACACAGATACGCAGTATTTT
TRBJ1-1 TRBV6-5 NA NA CASRDNAGENTEAFF TGTGCCAGCAGGGACAACGCAGGGGAGAACACTGAAGCTTTCTTT
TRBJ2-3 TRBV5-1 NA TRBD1 CASSPDREGGTDTQYF TGCGCCAGCAGCCCGGACAGGGAAGGGGGCACAGATACGCAGTATTTT
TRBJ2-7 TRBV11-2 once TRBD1 CASSLVWDSYEQYF TGTGCCAGCAGCTTAGTATGGGACAGCTACGAGCAGTACTTC
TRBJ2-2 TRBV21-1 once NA CASSTHRGQELFF TGTGCCAGCAGCACTCACAGGGGGCAAGAGCTGTTTTTT
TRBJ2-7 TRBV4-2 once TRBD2 CASSQDPGTSSYEQYF TGTGCCAGCAGCCAAGATCCCGGGACTAGCAGCTACGAGCAGTACTTC
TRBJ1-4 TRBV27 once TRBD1 CASSATGGFEKLFF TGTGCCAGCAGTGCGACAGGGGGCTTTGAAAAACTGTTTTTT
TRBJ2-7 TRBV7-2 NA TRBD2 CASSTWTSGYSYEQYF TGTGCCAGCAGCACATGGACTAGCGGGTACTCCTACGAGCAGTACTTC
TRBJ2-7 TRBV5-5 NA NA CASSLEWGGEQYF TGTGCCAGCAGCTTGGAGTGGGGAGGCGAGCAGTACTTC
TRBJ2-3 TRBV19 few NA CASSNQGSTDTQYF TGTGCCAGTAGTAATCAGGGGAGCACAGATACGCAGTATTTT
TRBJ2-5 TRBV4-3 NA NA CASSQDGEYGETQYF TGCGCCAGCAGCCAAGACGGAGAATACGGAGAGACCCAGTACTTC
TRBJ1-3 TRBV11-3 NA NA CASSGGIGNTIYF TGTGCCAGCAGCGGGGGGATTGGAAACACCATATATTTT
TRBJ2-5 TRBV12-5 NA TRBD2 CASALGTGGLAGGGEQYF TGTGCTAGTGCCCTCGGAACGGGGGGACTAGCGGGAGGAGGAGAGCAGTACTTC
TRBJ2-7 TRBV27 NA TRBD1 CASSFGRGFYEQYF TGTGCCAGCAGTTTTGGCAGGGGGTTTTACGAGCAGTACTTC
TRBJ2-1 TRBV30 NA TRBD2 CAWSGGGTGMGLAGYYEQFF TGTGCCTGGAGTGGTGGCGGGACAGGGATGGGACTAGCGGGATATTATGAGCAGTTCTTC
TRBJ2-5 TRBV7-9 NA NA CASSLQEFQETQYF TGTGCCAGCAGCCTACAGGAGTTTCAAGAGACCCAGTACTTC
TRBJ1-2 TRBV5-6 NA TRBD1 CASRSTRTGGTYGYTF TGTGCCAGCAGGTCTACCAGGACAGGGGGGACCTATGGCTACACCTTC
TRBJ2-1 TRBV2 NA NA CASKFFGLAGYNEQFF NA
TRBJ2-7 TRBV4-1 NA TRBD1 CASSQEETGTYEQYF TGCGCCAGCAGCCAAGAAGAGACAGGGACCTACGAGCAGTACTTC
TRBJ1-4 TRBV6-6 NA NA CASSYRGGIEKLFF TGTGCCAGCAGTTACCGGGGGGGAATTGAAAAACTGTTTTTT
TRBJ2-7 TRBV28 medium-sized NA CASSFQNYEQYF TGTGCCAGCAGTTTTCAGAACTACGAGCAGTACTTC
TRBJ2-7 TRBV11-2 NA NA CASSLDGRYRSSYEQYF TGTGCCAGCAGCTTAGATGGGAGATACCGGAGCTCCTACGAGCAGTACTTC
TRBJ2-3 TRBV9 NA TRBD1 CASSRQTGTGFSTDTQYF TGTGCCAGCAGCAGACAAACCGGGACAGGGTTCAGCACAGATACGCAGTATTTT
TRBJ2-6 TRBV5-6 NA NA CASSPLLQKASGANVLTF TGTGCCAGCAGCCCCTTGTTACAGAAAGCCTCTGGGGCCAACGTCCTGACTTTC
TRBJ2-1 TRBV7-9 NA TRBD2 CASSSELAGSYNEQFF TGTGCCAGCAGCTCAGAACTAGCGGGGTCCTACAATGAGCAGTTCTTC
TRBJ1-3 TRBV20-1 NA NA CSVRGGNTIYF TGCAGTGTCCGAGGTGGAAACACCATATATTTT
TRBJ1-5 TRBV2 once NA CATGQRGSGNQPQHF TGTGCCACTGGACAGAGGGGTTCGGGCAATCAGCCCCAGCATTTT
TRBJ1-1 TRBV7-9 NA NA CASSHTGIEAFF TGTGCCAGCAGCCACACAGGAATTGAAGCTTTCTTT
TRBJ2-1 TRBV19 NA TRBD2 CASSIGGVENEQFF TGTGCCAGTAGTATCGGGGGGGTTGAAAATGAGCAGTTCTTC
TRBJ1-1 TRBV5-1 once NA CASSLVQGWTEAFF TGCGCCAGCAGCTTGGTACAGGGCTGGACTGAAGCTTTCTTT
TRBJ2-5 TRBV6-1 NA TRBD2 CASSIRLAGAETQYF TGTGCCAGCAGTATCCGACTAGCGGGAGCCGAGACCCAGTACTTC
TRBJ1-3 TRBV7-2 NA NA CASSLVTASGNTIYF TGTGCCAGCAGCTTAGTCACAGCCTCTGGAAACACCATATATTTT
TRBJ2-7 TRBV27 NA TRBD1 CASSTGTGMREQYF TGTGCCAGCAGCACCGGGACAGGGATGCGCGAGCAGTACTTC
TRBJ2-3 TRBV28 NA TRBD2 CASSFALAGGPSPDTQYF TGTGCCAGCAGTTTCGCACTAGCGGGAGGGCCTTCCCCAGATACGCAGTATTTT
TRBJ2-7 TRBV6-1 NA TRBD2 CASSEEILGLPAYEQYF TGTGCCAGCAGTGAAGAAATTTTGGGACTACCAGCCTACGAGCAGTACTTC
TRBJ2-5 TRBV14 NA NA CASSHQLETQYF TGTGCCAGCAGCCACCAGTTGGAGACCCAGTACTTC
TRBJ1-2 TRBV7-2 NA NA CASSLPGINYGYTF TGTGCCAGCAGCTTGCCCGGGATAAACTATGGCTACACCTTC
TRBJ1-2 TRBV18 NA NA CASSGQYAAGYTF TGTGCCAGCTCAGGACAGTATGCGGCTGGCTACACCTTC
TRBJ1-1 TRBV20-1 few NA CSVGGHTEAFF TGCAGTGTGGGGGGACACACTGAAGCTTTCTTT
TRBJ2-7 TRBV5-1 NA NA CASSLTDDPRYEQYF TGCGCCAGCAGCTTGACAGATGATCCTCGCTACGAGCAGTACTTC
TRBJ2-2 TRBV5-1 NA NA CASSLSGLLLQDANTGELFF TGCGCCAGCAGCTTAAGTGGCCTACTACTCCAAGACGCGAACACCGGGGAGCTGTTTTTT
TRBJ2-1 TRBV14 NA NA CASSQLAYEQFF TGTGCCAGCAGCCAGCTAGCGTATGAGCAGTTCTTC
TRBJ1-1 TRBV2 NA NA CASSGSAQATEAFF TGTGCCAGCAGTGGGTCGGCCCAGGCCACTGAAGCTTTCTTT
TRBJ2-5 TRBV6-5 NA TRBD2 CASSYSGTSGMETQYF TGTGCCAGCAGTTACTCAGGGACTAGCGGGATGGAGACCCAGTACTTC
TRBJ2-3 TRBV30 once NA CAWSDSSARTDTQYF TGTGCCTGGAGTGACTCTAGCGCGAGGACAGATACGCAGTATTTT